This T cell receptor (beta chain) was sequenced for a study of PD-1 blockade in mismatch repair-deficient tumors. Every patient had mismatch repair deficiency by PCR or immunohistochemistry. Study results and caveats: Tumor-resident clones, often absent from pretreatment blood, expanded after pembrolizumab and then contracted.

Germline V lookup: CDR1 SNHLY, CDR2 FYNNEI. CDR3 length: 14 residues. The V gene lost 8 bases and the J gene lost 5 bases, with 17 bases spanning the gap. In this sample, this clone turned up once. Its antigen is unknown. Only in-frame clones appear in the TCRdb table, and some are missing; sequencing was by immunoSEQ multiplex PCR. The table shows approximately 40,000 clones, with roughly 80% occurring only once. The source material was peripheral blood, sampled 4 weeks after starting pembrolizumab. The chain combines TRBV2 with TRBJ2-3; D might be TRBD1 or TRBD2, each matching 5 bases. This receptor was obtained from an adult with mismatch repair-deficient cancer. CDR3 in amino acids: CASPPGGRKDTQYF. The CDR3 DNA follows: TGTGCCAGCCCCCCTGGGGGACGGAAAGATACGCAGTATTTT.